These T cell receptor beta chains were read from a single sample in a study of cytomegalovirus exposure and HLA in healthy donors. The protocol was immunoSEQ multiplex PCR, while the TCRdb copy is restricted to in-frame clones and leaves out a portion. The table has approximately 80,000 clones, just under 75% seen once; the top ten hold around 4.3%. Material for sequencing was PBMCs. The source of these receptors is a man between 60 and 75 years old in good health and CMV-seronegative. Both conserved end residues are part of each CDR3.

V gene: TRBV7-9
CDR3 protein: CASSPLPDSTEAFF

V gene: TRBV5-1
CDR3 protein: CASSASGQGAVVAFF

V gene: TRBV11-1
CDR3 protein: CASSFRQGFYEQYF

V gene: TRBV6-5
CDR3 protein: CASSLRVEADTQYF

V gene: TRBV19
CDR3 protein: CASTVGAGYNYGYTF

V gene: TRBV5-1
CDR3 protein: CASSLGSSTGSEQYF

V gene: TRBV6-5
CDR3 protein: CASSFGAGVETQYF

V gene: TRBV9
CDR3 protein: CASSVAEVGFYGYTF

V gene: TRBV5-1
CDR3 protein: CASSPGLYLRNEQFF

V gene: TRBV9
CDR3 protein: CASSEGQGTHINQPQHF

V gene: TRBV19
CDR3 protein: CASNSVIGDGYTF

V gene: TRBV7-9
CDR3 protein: CASSLVVGGPGELFF

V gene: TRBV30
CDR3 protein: CAWKTDGTSGLKQFF

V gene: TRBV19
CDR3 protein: CASTPPTNYGYTF

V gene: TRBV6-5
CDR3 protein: CASSYGQENSPLHF

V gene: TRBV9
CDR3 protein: CASSVGLASGADTQYF

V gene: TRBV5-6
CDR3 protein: CASSLTSGGSYEQYF

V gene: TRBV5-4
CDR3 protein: CASSDGASYEQYF

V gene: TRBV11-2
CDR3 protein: CASSFGGGAFF

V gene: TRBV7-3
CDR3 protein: CASSSGTSVQEQFF

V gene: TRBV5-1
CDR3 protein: CASSLGGEKETQYF

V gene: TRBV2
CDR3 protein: CASPPGGRETQYF

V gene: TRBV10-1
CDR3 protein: CASSASGGRETQYF

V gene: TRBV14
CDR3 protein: CASRGAGANEKLFF

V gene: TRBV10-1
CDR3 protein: CASSAEGAPSTEAFF

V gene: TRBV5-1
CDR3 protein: CASSSRAAGGNTIYF

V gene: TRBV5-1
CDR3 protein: CASSSGPGLHPPGELFF

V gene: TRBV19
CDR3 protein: CASSIGAGTSNQPQHF

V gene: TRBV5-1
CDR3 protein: CASSLDRGDGTEAFF

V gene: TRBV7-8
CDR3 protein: CASSPRQGPGNEKLFF

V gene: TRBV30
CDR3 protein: CAWSKDRLGTEAFF

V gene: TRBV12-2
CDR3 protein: CASRLTREQYF

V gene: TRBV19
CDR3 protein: CASSPSGTGLLEQYF

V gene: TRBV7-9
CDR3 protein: CSSRPGQGSTNEKLFF

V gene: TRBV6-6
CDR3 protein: CASSWGQGTYGYTF

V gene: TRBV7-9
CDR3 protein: CASSASYEQYF

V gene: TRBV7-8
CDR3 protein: CASSLVGGDTEAFF

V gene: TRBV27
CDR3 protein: CASSRQTGGNQPQHF

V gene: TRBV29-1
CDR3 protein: CSVGTGGDSPLHF

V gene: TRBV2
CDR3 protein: CASSEFRGLDSGNTIYF

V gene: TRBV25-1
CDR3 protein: CATSSGTEGGKQYF

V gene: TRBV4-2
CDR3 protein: CASSQDRGNYGYTF

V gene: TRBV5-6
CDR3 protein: CASRRGGLGDTQYF

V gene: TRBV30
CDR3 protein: CAWSLGHLNYGYTF

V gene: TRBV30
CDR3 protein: CAWSRAGGEKLFF

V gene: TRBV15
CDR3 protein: CATSRATAASYGYTF

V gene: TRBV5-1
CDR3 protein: CASSLAPGGKTQYF

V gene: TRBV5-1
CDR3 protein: CASSPEGIDEQYF

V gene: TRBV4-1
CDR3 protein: CASSQPFGQGRGYTF

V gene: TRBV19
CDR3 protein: CASSMGPGGIGSPLHF

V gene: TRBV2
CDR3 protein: CASNSGGAPSIQYF

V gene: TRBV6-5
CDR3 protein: CASTTGVRNEQFF

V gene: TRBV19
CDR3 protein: CASSWQGSNQPQHF

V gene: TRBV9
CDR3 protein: CASSPRQGYNEQFF

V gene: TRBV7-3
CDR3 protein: CASSEGIYNEQFF